The 22 T cell receptor beta chains reported below all come from one sample, sequenced in a study of blood T cell repertoires in COVID-19. Clones were sequenced by immunoSEQ multiplex PCR, and TCRdb holds only the in-frame ones, with some missing. The sample yields about 66,000 clones, 85% to 90% seen once. The material sequenced was peripheral blood. These receptor sequences come from a man in his 60s with acute or convalescent COVID-19.

In DNA form, the CDR3 reads TGTGCCAGTAGTACGCCAGGGGGTCTGTCCACTGAAGCTTTCTTT. Its protein product is CASSTPGGLSTEAFF. The chain is built from TRBV19 and TRBJ1-1, with 7 nucleotides matching TRBD1. CDR1 is LNHDA and CDR2 is SQIVND in the germline V gene (reference sequence). The CDR3 totals 15 residues. V dropped 4 bases and J dropped 4; count of bases not matched to a gene: 9. Complete variable domain (other parts from reference TRBV19 and TRBJ1-1): DGGITQSPKYLFRKEGQNVTLSCEQNLNHDAMYWYRQDPGQGLRLIYYSQIVNDFQKGDIAEGYSVSREKKESFPLTVTSAQKNPTAFYLCASSTPGGLSTEAFFGQGTRLTVV.

The chain combines TRBV30 with TRBJ1-4; no firm D call. Germline loops: CDR1 GTSNPN, CDR2 SVGIG (reference sequence). Trimming stripped 3 bases from V and 7 bases from J, with 12 bases between. The CDR3 is 13 amino acids. The DNA for the CDR3 is TGTGCCTGGAGAAGGCCATCGGGTGAAAAACTGTTTTTT. This translates into CAWRRPSGEKLFF. Full variable domain (remainder filled in from reference TRBV30 and TRBJ1-4): SQTIHQWPATLVQPVGSPLSLECTVEGTSNPNLYWYRQAAGRGLQLLFYSVGIGQISSEVPQNLSASRPQDRQFILSSKKLLLSDSGFYLCAWRRPSGEKLFFGSGTQLSVL.

The chain has TRBV29-1 and TRBJ1-3, with TRBD1 matching 8 bases. Per germline, CDR1 SQVTM and CDR2 ANQGSEA. J gave up 0 bases and V 4 bases, and 5 bases lay outside the gene matches. The CDR3 extends over 15 amino acids. The CDR3 loop reads CSVGTGSRSGNTIYF. CDR3 DNA sequence: TGCAGCGTTGGGACAGGGTCTCGCTCTGGAAACACCATATATTTT.

This chain uses TRBV30 with TRBJ2-2; the D gene is possibly TRBD1 (5 bases). CDR1 GTSNPN and CDR2 SVGIG come from the germline V gene (reference sequence). V dropped 5 bases and J dropped 1 base, with 8 bases sitting between them. The CDR3 is 13 residues long. The CDR3 here is CAWSDRNTGELFF. Written as DNA, the CDR3 is TGTGCCTGGTCTGACAGGAACACCGGGGAGCTGTTTTTT.

The V gene is TRBV7-9, the J gene TRBJ2-1; D is perhaps TRBD2 (7 bases). Trimming left V 7 bases short and J 10 bases short, with 20 bases between. The germline V gene has CDR1 SEHNR and CDR2 FQNEAQ (reference sequence). The CDR3 is made up of 14 amino acids. This chain's CDR3 is CASIGGPGAYEQFF. The CDR3 DNA sequence: TGTGCCAGCATCGGGGGGCCCGGAGCATACGAGCAGTTCTTC.

V is TRBV6-5 and J is TRBJ1-4; 7 nucleotides align to TRBD1. Germline V gene lookup returns CDR1 MNHEY and CDR2 SVGAGI. The CDR3 runs 15 residues. Trimming took 6 bases from V and 4 from J; bases not matched to a gene: 8. The CDR3 DNA follows: TGTGCCAGCAGGACTGGGACAGCTATTAATGAAAAACTGTTTTTT. Amino acids: CASRTGTAINEKLFF.

The table lists this clone with a count of one. The chain carries TRBV7-9 and TRBJ2-1; 7 bases map to TRBD1. This CDR3 spans 14 amino acids. Trimming removed 5 bases from V and 4 bases from J; junction bases left unmatched: 5. Germline V gives CDR1 SEHNR, CDR2 FQNEAQ (reference sequence). The DNA of the CDR3 is TGTGCCAGCAGCCCCCGGACAGGTTACAATGAGCAGTTCTTC. Its translation: CASSPRTGYNEQFF.

The chain uses TRBV11-2 and TRBJ1-1, with D unresolved. The ends were cut back, 4 bases at V and 3 bases at J, with 9 bases in the middle. CDR3 length: 13 amino acids. CDR1 and CDR2 (germline): SGHAT, FQNNGV. This CDR3 is CASSSSGDTEAFF. CDR3 DNA: TGTGCCAGCAGCTCCAGCGGGGACACTGAAGCTTTCTTT.

The CDR3 loop reads CASSDSHHRGGAEAFF. In DNA, the CDR3 is TGTGCCAGCAGTGACTCCCACCACAGGGGGGGGGCCGAAGCTTTCTTT. The genes are TRBV6-4 and TRBJ1-1, with TRBD1 identical over 8 bases. V trimming: 0 bases; J trimming: 8 bases; junction bases outside the gene matches: 11. The germline V gene encodes CDR1 MRHNA and CDR2 SNTAGT. The CDR3 has 16 residues.

This clone was seen a handful of times. This chain joins TRBV7-6 and TRBJ2-7; the match to TRBD1 covers 9 bases. J was trimmed by 3 bases and V by 5 bases; bases with no gene match: 8. This CDR3 spans 15 amino acids. CDR1 is SGHVS, CDR2 FNYEAQ, per germline. The CDR3 DNA sequence: TGTGCCAGCAGCATCGGCGGGACAGGGTACTACGAGCAGTACTTC. It is translated as CASSIGGTGYYEQYF. Variable domain in full (rest from reference TRBV7-6 and TRBJ2-7): GAGVSQSPRYKVTKRGQDVALRCDPISGHVSLYWYRQALGQGPEFLTYFNYEAQQDKSGLPNDRFSAERPEGSISTLTIQRTEQRDSAMYRCASSIGGTGYYEQYFGPGTRLTVT.

The chain carries TRBV7-9 and TRBJ2-7; no clear D. The ends were cut back, 1 base at V and 0 bases at J, with 10 bases in the middle. The CDR3 has 15 amino acids. Germline values: CDR1 SEHNR, CDR2 FQNEAQ (reference sequence). The CDR3 nucleotides read TGTGCCAGCAGCTTAGATCCCGCCAGCTCCTACGAGCAGTACTTC. Translating gives CASSLDPASSYEQYF.

The genes are TRBV12-3 or TRBV12-4 and TRBJ2-1; maybe TRBD2 (5 bases). The CDR3 loop spans 13 amino acids. V shed 3 bases and J shed 7 bases, with 10 bases lying between them. CDR3 in amino acids: CASSLYLANEQFF. In nucleotides, the CDR3 is TGTGCCAGCAGTTTGTACCTAGCAAATGAGCAGTTCTTC.

This clone was counted only a few times. The chain couples TRBV29-1 to TRBJ1-1; perhaps TRBD1 as D (6 bases). Germline V gene lookup returns CDR1 SQVTM and CDR2 ANQGSEA. V lost 7 bases, J lost 0 bases, and 18 bases lay in between. The CDR3 is made up of 15 amino acids. CDR3: CSADPTGAMNTEAFF. The CDR3 bases are TGCAGCGCCGACCCGACAGGAGCAATGAACACTGAAGCTTTCTTT.

The rearrangement joins TRBV24-1 to TRBJ2-1; 15 positions match TRBD2. This CDR3 region has 19 residues. V lost 0 bases and J lost 4; bases outside the gene matches: 6. Germline loops: CDR1 KGHDR, CDR2 SFDVKD. The CDR3 bases are TGTGCCACCAGTGATTTGGTGGGGACTAGCGGGGGGCGGTACAATGAGCAGTTCTTC. Amino acid sequence: CATSDLVGTSGGRYNEQFF.

The rearrangement uses TRBV5-6 and TRBJ2-2; 10 bases map to TRBD2. Germline trimming cut 4 bases from V and 7 bases from J; bases unmatched to any gene: 10. Germline CDR1 and CDR2: SGHDT and YYEEEE. CDR3 length: 16 residues. The CDR3, as DNA: TGTGCCAGCAGCCGTGGACTAGCGGAGCCGGGCGGGGAGCTGTTTTTT. Its protein is CASSRGLAEPGGELFF. Full variable domain (missing parts from reference TRBV5-6 and TRBJ2-2): DAGVTQSPTHLIKTRGQQVTLRCSPKSGHDTVSWYQQALGQGPQFIFQYYEEEERQRGNFPDRFSGHQFPNYSSELNVNALLLGDSALYLCASSRGLAEPGGELFFGEGSRLTVL.

This clone was picked up a small number of times. The chain recombines TRBV29-1 with TRBJ1-2, with TRBD1 matching over 8 bases. Germline CDR1 SQVTM, CDR2 ANQGSEA. This CDR3 has 13 residues. Trimming removed 6 bases from V and 4 bases from J; junction bases left unmatched: 7. Here the CDR3 reads CSVATGEGYGYTF. The CDR3 nucleotides read TGCAGCGTGGCGACAGGGGAAGGCTATGGCTACACCTTC.

This chain links TRBV9 with TRBJ1-3; 8 bases are shared with TRBD1. The germline V gene encodes CDR1 SGDLS and CDR2 YYNGEE. After removal of 3 bases from V and 0 bases from J, the junction contained 8 bases not matched to a gene. The CDR3 length is 17 residues. CDR3 bases: TGTGCCAGCAGCGCGACAGGGGAAACCTTCTCTGGAAACACCATATATTTT. As protein: CASSATGETFSGNTIYF. Complete variable domain (other parts from reference TRBV9 and TRBJ1-3): DSGVTQTPKHLITATGQRVTLRCSPRSGDLSVYWYQQSLDQGLQFLIQYYNGEERAKGNILERFSAQQFPDLHSELNLSSLELGDSALYFCASSATGETFSGNTIYFGEGSWLTVV.

The count of this clone is one. The V gene is TRBV3-1 (or the pseudogene TRBV3-2), the J gene TRBJ2-2; maybe TRBD2 (6 bases). Germline V lookup: CDR1 LGHDT, CDR2 YNNKEL (reference sequence). The CDR3 runs to 13 residues. Trimming took 6 bases from V and 4 from J, leaving 9 bases between them. The CDR3 is CASRGGSTGELFF. The CDR3 DNA reads as TGTGCCAGCAGGGGAGGAAGCACCGGGGAGCTGTTTTTT.

CDR3 nucleotides: TGTGCCAGCAGCCGGGAAGCGGGCACAGATACGCAGTATTTT. Its translation: CASSREAGTDTQYF. The rearrangement uses TRBV7-8 and TRBJ2-3; D might be TRBD2 (5 bases). This CDR3 is built from 14 residues. V was pared by 5 bases and J by 1 base, with 10 bases between. Germline V gene lookup returns CDR1 SGHVS and CDR2 FQNEAQ.

This clone was detected a few times. The chain links TRBV20-1 to TRBJ1-4; tentatively, D is TRBD1 (6 bases). The V end lost 3 bases, the J end lost 4 bases, and 9 bases lay between the germline ends. The CDR3 has 13 residues. The V gene's germline CDR1 is DFQATT and CDR2 SNEGSKA (reference sequence). The CDR3 DNA reads TGCAGTGCTAGTTCAGGGGTTAATGAAAAACTGTTTTTT. Translated: CSASSGVNEKLFF.

The chain links TRBV7-3 to TRBJ2-1; 8 nucleotides agree with TRBD1. This CDR3 has 15 amino acids. Germline loops: CDR1 SGHTA, CDR2 FQGTGA. The V gene end was trimmed by 4 bases and the J gene end by 2 bases; junction bases not matched to a gene: 4. The CDR3 reads CASSSGQGAYNEQFF. DNA for the CDR3: TGTGCCAGCAGCTCCGGACAGGGCGCCTACAATGAGCAGTTCTTC. Based on the CDR3 plus reference TRBV7-3 and TRBJ2-1, the full variable domain is GAGVSQTPSNKVTEKGKYVELRCDPISGHTALYWYRQSLGQGPEFLIYFQGTGAADDSGLPNDRFFAVRPEGSVSTLKIQRTERGDSAVYLCASSSGQGAYNEQFFGPGTRLTVL.

V gene TRBV15 combines with J gene TRBJ2-3, with 7 bases that match TRBD1. There are 16 residues in the CDR3. The V gene end was trimmed by 7 bases and the J gene end by 0 bases; junction bases not matched to a gene: 10. Germline CDR1 reads LNHNV; CDR2 reads YYDKDF (reference sequence). The CDR3 here is CATTHGTEMSTDTQYF. In nucleotides, the CDR3 is TGTGCCACCACCCATGGGACAGAGATGAGCACAGATACGCAGTATTTT. The full variable domain, rest sourced from reference TRBV15 and TRBJ2-3, is DAMVIQNPRYQVTQFGKPVTLSCSQTLNHNVMYWYQQKSSQAPKLLFHYYDKDFNNEADTPDNFQSRRPNTSFCFLDIRSPGLGDTAMYLCATTHGTEMSTDTQYFGPGTRLTVL.